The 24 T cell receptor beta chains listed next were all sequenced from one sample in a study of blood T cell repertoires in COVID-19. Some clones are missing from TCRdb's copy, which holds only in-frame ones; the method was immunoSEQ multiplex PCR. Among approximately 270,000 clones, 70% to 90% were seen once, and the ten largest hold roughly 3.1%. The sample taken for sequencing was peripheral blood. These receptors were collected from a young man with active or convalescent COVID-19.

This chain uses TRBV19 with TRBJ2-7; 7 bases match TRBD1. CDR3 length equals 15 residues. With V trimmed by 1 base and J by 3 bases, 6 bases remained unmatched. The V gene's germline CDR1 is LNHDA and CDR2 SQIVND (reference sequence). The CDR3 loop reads CASSIGQGGRYEQYF. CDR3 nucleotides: TGTGCCAGTAGTATAGGACAGGGTGGGCGCTACGAGCAGTACTTC.

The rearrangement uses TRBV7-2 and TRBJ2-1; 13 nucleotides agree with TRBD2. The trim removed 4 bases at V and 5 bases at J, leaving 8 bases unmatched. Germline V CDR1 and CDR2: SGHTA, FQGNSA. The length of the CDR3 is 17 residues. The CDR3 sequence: CASSSRTSGSVHNEQFF. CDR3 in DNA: TGTGCCAGCAGCTCGCGGACTAGCGGGAGTGTACACAATGAGCAGTTCTTC.

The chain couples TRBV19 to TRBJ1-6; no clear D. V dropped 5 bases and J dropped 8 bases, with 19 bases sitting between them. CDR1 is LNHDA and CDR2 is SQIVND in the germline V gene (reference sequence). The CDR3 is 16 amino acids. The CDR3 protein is CASSPYTRSAHSPLHF. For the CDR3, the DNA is TGTGCCAGTAGTCCCTATACCCGGAGTGCCCATTCACCCCTCCACTTT.

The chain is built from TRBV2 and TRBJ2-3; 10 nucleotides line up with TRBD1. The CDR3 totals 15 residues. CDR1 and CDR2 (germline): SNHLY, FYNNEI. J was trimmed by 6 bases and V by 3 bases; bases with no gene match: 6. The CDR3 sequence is CASSEQGQGSDTQYF. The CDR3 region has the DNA TGTGCCAGCAGTGAGCAGGGACAGGGGTCTGATACGCAGTATTTT.

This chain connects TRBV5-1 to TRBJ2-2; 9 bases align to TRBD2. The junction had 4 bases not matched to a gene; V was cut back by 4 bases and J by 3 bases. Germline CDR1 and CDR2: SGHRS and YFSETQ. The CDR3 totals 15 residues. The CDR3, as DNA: TGCGCCAGCAGCCCCGGGACTAGCTACACCGGGGAGCTGTTTTTT. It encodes CASSPGTSYTGELFF.

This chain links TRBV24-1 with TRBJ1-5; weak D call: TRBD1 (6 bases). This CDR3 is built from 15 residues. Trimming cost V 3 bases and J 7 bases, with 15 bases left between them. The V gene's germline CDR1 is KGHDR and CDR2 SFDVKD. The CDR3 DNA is TGTGCCACCAGTGATGGTTCAGGGGCTATCCAGCCCCAGCATTTT. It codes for CATSDGSGAIQPQHF.

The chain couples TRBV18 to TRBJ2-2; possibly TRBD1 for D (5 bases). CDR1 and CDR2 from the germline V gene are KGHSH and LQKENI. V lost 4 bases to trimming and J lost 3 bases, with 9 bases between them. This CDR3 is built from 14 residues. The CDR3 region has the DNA TGTGCCAGCTCACAAGACAGCTACACCGGGGAGCTGTTTTTT. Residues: CASSQDSYTGELFF.

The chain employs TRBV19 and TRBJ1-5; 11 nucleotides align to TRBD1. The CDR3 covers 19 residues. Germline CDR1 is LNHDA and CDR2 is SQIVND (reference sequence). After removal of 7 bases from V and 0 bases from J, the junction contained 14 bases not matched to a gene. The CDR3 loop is CASKLGQGVSMGSNQPQHF. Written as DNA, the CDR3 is TGTGCCAGTAAACTGGGACAGGGGGTTTCTATGGGTAGCAATCAGCCCCAGCATTTT.

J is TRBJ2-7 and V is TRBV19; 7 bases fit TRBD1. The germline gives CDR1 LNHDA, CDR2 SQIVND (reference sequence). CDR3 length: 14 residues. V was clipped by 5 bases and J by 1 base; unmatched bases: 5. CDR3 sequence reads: CASSFGTVSYEQYF. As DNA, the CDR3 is TGTGCCAGTAGTTTTGGGACAGTATCCTACGAGCAGTACTTC.

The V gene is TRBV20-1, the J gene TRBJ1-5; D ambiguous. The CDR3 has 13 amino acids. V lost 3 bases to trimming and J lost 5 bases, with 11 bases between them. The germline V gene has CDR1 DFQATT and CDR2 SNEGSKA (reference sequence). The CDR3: CSASAGRDQPQHF. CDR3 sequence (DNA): TGCAGTGCTAGTGCTGGGCGAGATCAGCCCCAGCATTTT.

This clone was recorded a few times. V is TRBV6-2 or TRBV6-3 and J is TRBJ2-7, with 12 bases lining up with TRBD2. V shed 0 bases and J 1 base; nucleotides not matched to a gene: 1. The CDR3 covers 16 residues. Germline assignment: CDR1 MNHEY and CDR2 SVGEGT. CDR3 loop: CASSYSTSGGSYEQYF. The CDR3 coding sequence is TGTGCCAGCAGTTACTCGACTAGCGGGGGTTCCTACGAGCAGTACTTC.

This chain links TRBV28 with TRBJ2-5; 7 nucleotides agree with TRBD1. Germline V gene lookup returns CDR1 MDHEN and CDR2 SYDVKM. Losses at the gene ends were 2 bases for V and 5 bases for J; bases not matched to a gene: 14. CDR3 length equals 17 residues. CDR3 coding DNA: TGTGCCAGCAGTTTAGATAGGGAGCGGATCAGGGGGGAGACCCAGTACTTC. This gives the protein CASSLDRERIRGETQYF.

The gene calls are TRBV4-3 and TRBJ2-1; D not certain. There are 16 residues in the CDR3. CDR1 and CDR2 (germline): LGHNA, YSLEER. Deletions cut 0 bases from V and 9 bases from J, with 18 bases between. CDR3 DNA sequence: TGCGCCAGCAGCCAAGAGGTGGCGGTGCGGCGTGTTGAGCAGTTCTTC. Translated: CASSQEVAVRRVEQFF.

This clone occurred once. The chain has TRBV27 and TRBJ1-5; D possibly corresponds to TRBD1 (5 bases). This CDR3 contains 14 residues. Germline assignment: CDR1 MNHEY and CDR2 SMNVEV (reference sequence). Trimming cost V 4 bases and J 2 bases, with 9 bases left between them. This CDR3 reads CASSSAQGNQPQHF. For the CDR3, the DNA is TGTGCCAGCAGTTCAGCACAGGGCAATCAGCCCCAGCATTTT.

Here the CDR3 reads CASRVGSGSSYEQYF. The DNA for the CDR3 is TGTGCCAGCAGGGTCGGTAGCGGGAGCTCCTACGAGCAGTACTTC. The chain is built from TRBV2 and TRBJ2-7; 9 nucleotides align to TRBD2. The CDR3 is made up of 15 amino acids. The J segment lost 0 bases and the V segment lost 6 bases, leaving 6 bases of the junction unmatched. Germline-derived CDR1 and CDR2 are SNHLY and FYNNEI.

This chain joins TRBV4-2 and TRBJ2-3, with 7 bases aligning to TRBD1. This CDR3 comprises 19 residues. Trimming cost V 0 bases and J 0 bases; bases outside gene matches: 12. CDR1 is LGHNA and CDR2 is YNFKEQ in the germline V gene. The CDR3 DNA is TGTGCCAGCAGCCAAGAGTTACAGGGGATAACAACTAGCACAGATACGCAGTATTTT. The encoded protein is CASSQELQGITTSTDTQYF.

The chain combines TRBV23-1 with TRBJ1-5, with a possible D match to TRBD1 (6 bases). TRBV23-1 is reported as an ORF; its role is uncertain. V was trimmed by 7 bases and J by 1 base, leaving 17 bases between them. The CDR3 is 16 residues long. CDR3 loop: CASKEPGHRSNQPQHF. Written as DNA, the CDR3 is TGCGCCAGCAAAGAACCGGGACATCGAAGCAATCAGCCCCAGCATTTT.

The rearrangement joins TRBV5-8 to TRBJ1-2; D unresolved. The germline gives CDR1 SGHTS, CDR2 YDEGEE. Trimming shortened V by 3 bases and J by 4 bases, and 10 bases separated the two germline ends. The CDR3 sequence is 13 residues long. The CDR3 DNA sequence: TGTGCCAGCAGCTCCGACTGGTCCTATGGCTACACCTTC. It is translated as CASSSDWSYGYTF. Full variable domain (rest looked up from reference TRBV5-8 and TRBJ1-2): EAGVTQSPTHLIKTRGQQATLRCSPISGHTSVYWYQQALGLGLQFLLWYDEGEERNRGNFPPRFSGRQFPNYSSELNVNALELEDSALYLCASSSDWSYGYTFGSGTRLTVV.

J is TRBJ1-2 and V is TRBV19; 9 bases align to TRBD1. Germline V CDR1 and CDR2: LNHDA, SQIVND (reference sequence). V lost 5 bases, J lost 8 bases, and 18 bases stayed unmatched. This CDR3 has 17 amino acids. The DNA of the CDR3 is TGTGCCAGTAGTTTCTACCCGGCGGGACAGGGAGCAAAGGGCTACACCTTC. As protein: CASSFYPAGQGAKGYTF.

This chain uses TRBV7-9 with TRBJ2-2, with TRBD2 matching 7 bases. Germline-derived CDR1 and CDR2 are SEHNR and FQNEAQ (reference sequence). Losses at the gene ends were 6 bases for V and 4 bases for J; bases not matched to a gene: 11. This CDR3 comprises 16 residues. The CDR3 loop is CASSSNGLAATGELFF. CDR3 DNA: TGTGCCAGCAGTTCTAACGGGCTAGCGGCCACCGGGGAGCTGTTTTTT.

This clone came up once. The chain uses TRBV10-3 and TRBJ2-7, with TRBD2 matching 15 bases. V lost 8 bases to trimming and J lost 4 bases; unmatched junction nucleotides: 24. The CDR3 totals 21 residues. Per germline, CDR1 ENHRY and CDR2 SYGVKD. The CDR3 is CAIDHLAGTSGRLVPLYEQYF. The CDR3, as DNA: TGTGCCATCGACCACCTTGCCGGGACTAGCGGGAGGCTCGTCCCACTATACGAGCAGTACTTC.

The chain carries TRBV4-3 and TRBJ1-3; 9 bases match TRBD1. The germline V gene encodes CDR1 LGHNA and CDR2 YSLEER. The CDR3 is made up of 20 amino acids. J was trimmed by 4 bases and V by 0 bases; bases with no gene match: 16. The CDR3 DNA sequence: TGCGCCAGCAGCCAAGACCCGACAGGGGGACGGGATGTCTTGGGAAACACCATATATTTT. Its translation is CASSQDPTGGRDVLGNTIYF.

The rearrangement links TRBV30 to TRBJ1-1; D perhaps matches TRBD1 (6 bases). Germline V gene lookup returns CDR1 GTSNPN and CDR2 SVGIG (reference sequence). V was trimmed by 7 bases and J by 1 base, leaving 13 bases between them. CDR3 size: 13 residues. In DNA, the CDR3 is TGTGCCTACTACAGGGCAACGAACACTGAAGCTTTCTTT. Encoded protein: CAYYRATNTEAFF.

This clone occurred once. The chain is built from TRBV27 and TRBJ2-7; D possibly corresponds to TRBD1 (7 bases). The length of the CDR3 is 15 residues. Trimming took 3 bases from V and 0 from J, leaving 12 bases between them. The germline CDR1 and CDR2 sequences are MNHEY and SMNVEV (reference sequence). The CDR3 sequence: CASSFGGGNSYEQYF. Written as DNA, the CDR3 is TGTGCCAGCAGTTTTGGAGGGGGCAACTCCTACGAGCAGTACTTC.